This passage covers 23 T cell receptor beta chains from one sample sequenced in a study of blood T cell repertoires in COVID-19. Sequencing was performed with immunoSEQ multiplex PCR; in TCRdb, only in-frame clones are kept and a portion is missing. The sample yields 210,000 or so clones, approximately 83% seen once. Sequencing was done on a sample of peripheral blood. The receptors originated from a woman aged 25 to 39 with COVID-19, enrolled during active disease.

The chain employs TRBV6-2 or TRBV6-3 and TRBJ1-2; D is perhaps TRBD1 (5 bases). Trimming shortened V by 3 bases and J by 3 bases, and 11 bases separated the two germline ends. This CDR3 region has 14 residues. CDR1 and CDR2 from the germline V gene are MNHEY and SVGEGT. Here the CDR3 reads CASSYSTDYYGYTF. The CDR3 coding sequence is TGTGCCAGCAGTTATTCGACAGACTACTATGGCTACACCTTC.

The chain is built from TRBV6-5 and TRBJ2-2; D not resolved. Trimming stripped 2 bases from V and 5 bases from J, with 6 bases between. This CDR3 comprises 13 residues. The germline gives CDR1 MNHEY, CDR2 SVGAGI. The CDR3 sequence is CASSYPVTGELFF. The CDR3 region has the DNA TGTGCCAGCAGTTACCCGGTAACCGGGGAGCTGTTTTTT.

The rearrangement links TRBV27 to TRBJ2-7, with 8 bases matching TRBD1. The CDR3 is 14 amino acids. Germline values: CDR1 MNHEY, CDR2 SMNVEV (reference sequence). Trimming removed 6 bases from V and 5 bases from J; junction bases left unmatched: 9. The CDR3 here is CASSSGGVRNEQYF. CDR3 in DNA: TGTGCCAGCAGCTCAGGGGGCGTTAGGAACGAGCAGTACTTC.

V usage is TRBV24-1 and J usage is TRBJ2-1, with D perhaps TRBD1 (6 bases). Germline CDR1 and CDR2: KGHDR and SFDVKD. The V end was cut by 1 base, the J end by 6 bases, with 9 bases between. CDR3 size: 14 residues. The CDR3 is CATSDFADSNEQFF. The CDR3 region has the DNA TGTGCCACCAGTGATTTCGCGGACAGCAATGAGCAGTTCTTC.

This chain links TRBV29-1 with TRBJ1-2; D gene unclear. This CDR3 spans 14 amino acids. Trimming pared 2 bases from V and 0 bases from J, leaving 10 bases between. The germline gives CDR1 SQVTM, CDR2 ANQGSEA. The CDR3 loop reads CSVELSLPNYGYTF. The CDR3 coding sequence is TGCAGCGTTGAACTGTCTCTCCCTAACTATGGCTACACCTTC.

This chain links TRBV6-2 or TRBV6-3 with TRBJ2-2; no clear D gene. Germline-derived CDR1 and CDR2 are MNHEY and SVGEGT. The CDR3 consists of 15 residues. Between the trimmed V and J ends, which lost 2 bases and 0 bases, there was a span of 7 bases. For the CDR3, the DNA is TGTGCCAGCAGTTACCTAGGAACGAACACCGGGGAGCTGTTTTTT. Its translation is CASSYLGTNTGELFF.

The chain employs TRBV25-1 and TRBJ1-2; D might be TRBD1 (6 bases). Germline values: CDR1 MGHDK, CDR2 SYGVNS. The CDR3 covers 11 residues. Between the trimmed V and J ends, which lost 8 bases and 12 bases, there was a span of 16 bases. In nucleotides, the CDR3 is TGTGCCAGCTCCTCCGGGACAAGGCACACCTTC. Translating gives CASSSGTRHTF.

The chain joins TRBV6-6 to TRBJ1-2; D may be TRBD1 (6 bases). Germline CDR1 MNHNY, CDR2 SVGAGI (reference sequence). The germline V and J ends were trimmed by 0 bases and 7 bases, with 6 bases remaining between them. The length of the CDR3 is 12 residues. CDR3 sequence (DNA): TGTGCCAGCAGTTACTCAGGGGGTGGCTACACCTTC. Encoded protein: CASSYSGGGYTF.

The V and J genes are TRBV2 and TRBJ2-7; D perhaps matches TRBD1 (6 bases). Germline-derived CDR1 and CDR2 are SNHLY and FYNNEI. Trimming shortened V by 7 bases and J by 4 bases, and 8 bases separated the two germline ends. The CDR3 length is 11 residues. CDR3 nucleotides: TGTGCCAGCACTCAGGGGTACGAGCAGTACTTC. Residues: CASTQGYEQYF.

The chain carries TRBV5-1 and TRBJ1-2; TRBD1 aligns across 8 bases. Unmatched junction bases numbered 7, after V lost 1 base and J lost 5 bases. The CDR3 runs to 15 residues. CDR1 SGHRS and CDR2 YFSETQ come from the germline V gene. The CDR3 coding sequence is TGCGCCAGCAGCTTGACCGGACAGGGAGTTTATGGCTACACCTTC. This encodes CASSLTGQGVYGYTF.

This chain joins TRBV28 and TRBJ1-6, with 11 bases fitting TRBD1. The length of the CDR3 is 18 residues. V lost 6 bases to trimming and J lost 9 bases; unmatched junction nucleotides: 16. The germline gives CDR1 MDHEN, CDR2 SYDVKM. As DNA, the CDR3 is TGTGCCAGCAGGATTTATCCGGTTGGACAGGGGGCTGGTTCACCCCTCCACTTT. Amino acids: CASRIYPVGQGAGSPLHF.

The chain is built from TRBV6-2 or TRBV6-3 and TRBJ2-3, with TRBD2 identical over 7 bases. Germline values: CDR1 MNHEY, CDR2 SVGEGT. The CDR3 loop spans 16 amino acids. The V and J ends lost 0 bases and 3 bases, in that order; junction bases with no gene match: 6. CDR3 in amino acids: CASSYSTSGKTDTQYF. CDR3 nucleotide sequence: TGTGCCAGCAGTTACTCGACAAGCGGGAAAACAGATACGCAGTATTTT.

V gene TRBV6-2 or TRBV6-3 combines with J gene TRBJ1-2; no definite D call. V lost 6 bases, J lost 3 bases, and 20 bases lay in between. This CDR3 has 16 residues. The germline V gene encodes CDR1 MNHEY and CDR2 SVGEGT. CDR3 sequence reads: CASSRLERGSDYGYTF. In nucleotides, the CDR3 is TGTGCCAGCAGCCGCCTCGAGCGGGGATCGGACTATGGCTACACCTTC.

The chain has TRBV18 and TRBJ2-2; D gene unclear. Looked up from germline, CDR1 is KGHSH and CDR2 is LQKENI. The CDR3 contains 17 residues. V shed 1 base and J shed 0 bases, with 12 bases lying between them. DNA for the CDR3: TGTGCCAGCTCACCACTGGGCCTGAAGACGAACACCGGGGAGCTGTTTTTT. Protein sequence: CASSPLGLKTNTGELFF.

The chain recombines TRBV6-5 with TRBJ2-3; tentatively, D is TRBD1 (6 bases). The V end lost 4 bases, the J end lost 1 base, and 9 bases lay between the germline ends. This CDR3 is built from 14 residues. Per the germline V gene, CDR1 is MNHEY and CDR2 is SVGAGI. The CDR3 reads CASSFRTGTDTQYF. The CDR3 coding sequence is TGTGCCAGCAGTTTTCGGACAGGCACAGATACGCAGTATTTT.

The chain links TRBV10-3 to TRBJ1-4, with TRBD1 matching 10 bases. After removal of 4 bases from V and 9 bases from J, the junction contained 8 bases not matched to a gene. The germline V gene encodes CDR1 ENHRY and CDR2 SYGVKD. The CDR3 totals 15 residues. The chain's CDR3 is CAISGSTGGGKKLFF. Written as DNA, the CDR3 is TGTGCCATCAGTGGCTCGACAGGGGGCGGAAAAAAACTGTTTTTT.

The V call is TRBV19, the J call TRBJ2-4, with TRBD1 matching over 8 bases. CDR1 and CDR2 (germline): LNHDA, SQIVND (reference sequence). The CDR3 runs to 15 residues. Trimming cost V 3 bases and J 8 bases; bases outside gene matches: 9. CDR3 coding DNA: TGTGCCAGTAGTATGGCAGGGGGCGGAGGTGACATTCAGTACTTC. As protein: CASSMAGGGGDIQYF.

The chain has TRBV2 and TRBJ2-3; TRBD2 agrees at 7 bases. CDR1 is SNHLY and CDR2 is FYNNEI in the germline V gene. This CDR3 is 14 amino acids long. Trimming took 6 bases from V and 1 from J; bases not matched to a gene: 4. DNA of the CDR3: TGTGCCAGCAGCTCTAGCGGACGCACAGATACGCAGTATTTT. Its translation is CASSSSGRTDTQYF. Full variable domain (missing parts from reference TRBV2 and TRBJ2-3): EPEVTQTPSHQVTQMGQEVILRCVPISNHLYFYWYRQILGQKVEFLVSFYNNEISEKSEIFDDQFSVERPDGSNFTLKIRSTKLEDSAMYFCASSSSGRTDTQYFGPGTRLTVL.

This chain uses TRBV7-3 with TRBJ1-1; 9 positions agree with TRBD1. V trimming: 4 bases; J trimming: 6 bases; junction bases outside the gene matches: 6. Per germline, CDR1 SGHTA and CDR2 FQGTGA. CDR3 length: 14 amino acids. The CDR3 DNA reads as TGTGCCAGCAGCTCGACACAGGGGGCGGCTGAAGCTTTCTTT. It yields the protein CASSSTQGAAEAFF.

The J gene is TRBJ1-2, the V gene TRBV27, with 7 bases aligning to TRBD1. CDR1 MNHEY and CDR2 SMNVEV come from the germline V gene (reference sequence). V shed 4 bases and J 3 bases; nucleotides not matched to a gene: 8. There are 15 residues in the CDR3. Here the CDR3 reads CASSSHRGIYYGYTF. The CDR3 DNA reads as TGTGCCAGCAGTTCCCACAGGGGCATATACTATGGCTACACCTTC.

The rearrangement links TRBV4-3 to TRBJ2-6; tentative D call: TRBD1 (7 bases). CDR1 is LGHNA and CDR2 is YSLEER in the germline V gene. The CDR3 is made up of 19 amino acids. V shed 3 bases and J shed 2 bases, with 20 bases lying between them. The CDR3 sequence: CASSQAVGAGGTGANVLTF. The CDR3 DNA reads TGCGCCAGCAGCCAGGCGGTCGGGGCAGGGGGGACTGGGGCCAACGTCCTGACTTTC.

The chain carries TRBV6-5 and TRBJ1-2; possible D gene TRBD1, 5 bases. The CDR3 consists of 13 residues. Trimming cost V 6 bases and J 2 bases, with 10 bases left between them. Germline loops: CDR1 MNHEY, CDR2 SVGAGI. CDR3 loop: CASSTQGNYGYTF. In DNA, the CDR3 is TGTGCCAGCAGCACTCAGGGAAACTATGGCTACACCTTC.

V gene TRBV5-4 combines with J gene TRBJ2-1, with 9 bases identical to TRBD1. V lost 0 bases and J lost 0; bases outside the gene matches: 4. CDR1 and CDR2 from the germline V gene are SGHNT and YYREEE (reference sequence). The CDR3 is made up of 17 amino acids. For the CDR3, the DNA is TGTGCCAGCAGCTTGGGCGGACAGGGGAGCTCCTACAATGAGCAGTTCTTC. It codes for CASSLGGQGSSYNEQFF.